Listed below are T cell receptor beta chains from one sample, sequenced in a study of response to subunit inactivated influenza vaccine. One entry per CDR3 protein results from TCRdb running MiXCR on the RT-PCR reads. The sample yields 490,000 or so distinct CDR3 sequences, approximately 7.6% seen once. The sample consisted of PBMCs from blood, taken around 25 months after vaccination. The source is a man between 45 and 75 years old who received an inactivated influenza vaccine. The CDR3 runs from the conserved cysteine through the conserved F or W. Fields, in order: D gene, V gene, J gene, clone size, CDR3 protein, CDR3 DNA. The D gene is left open where the match is weak. Not all rows give a size; the values are once, few, many and, for expanded clones, a class.

d_call: NA; v_call: TRBV27; j_call: TRBJ2-7; clone_size: few; cdr3_aa: CASSRLGSGSYEQYF; cdr3_nt: TGTGCCAGCAGCCGCCTAGGATCAGGGTCCTACGAGCAGTACTTC
d_call: NA; v_call: TRBV4-1; j_call: TRBJ2-3; clone_size: once; cdr3_aa: CASSQGANTQYF; cdr3_nt: TGCGCCAGCAGCCAAGGGGCCAATACGCAGTATTTT
d_call: TRBD2; v_call: TRBV20-1; j_call: TRBJ2-3; clone_size: NA; cdr3_aa: CSARDSSSGGGTDTQYF; cdr3_nt: TGCAGTGCTAGAGACTCGTCCAGCGGGGGTGGTACGGATACGCAGTATTTT
d_call: NA; v_call: TRBV12-3/TRBV12-4; j_call: TRBJ2-7; clone_size: NA; cdr3_aa: CASSLAQGTLSFFYEQYF; cdr3_nt: TGTGCCAGCAGTTTAGCGCAGGGGACTCTCTCTTTCTTCTACGAGCAGTACTTC
d_call: NA; v_call: TRBV10-2; j_call: TRBJ2-2; clone_size: few; cdr3_aa: CASRVSSNTGELFF; cdr3_nt: TGCGCCAGCAGGGTCAGCTCGAACACCGGGGAGCTGTTTTTT
d_call: TRBD1; v_call: TRBV5-1; j_call: TRBJ2-7; clone_size: NA; cdr3_aa: CASSLGQAQYEQYF; cdr3_nt: TGCGCCAGCAGCCTAGGACAGGCACAATACGAGCAGTACTTC
d_call: TRBD2; v_call: TRBV6-1; j_call: TRBJ2-1; clone_size: NA; cdr3_aa: CASSEGLADNEQFF; cdr3_nt: TGTGCCAGCAGTGAAGGACTAGCAGACAATGAGCAGTTCTTC
d_call: NA; v_call: TRBV12-3/TRBV12-4; j_call: TRBJ2-5; clone_size: many; cdr3_aa: CASSLSREETQYF; cdr3_nt: TGTGCCAGCAGTTTATCCAGAGAGGAGACCCAGTACTTC
d_call: NA; v_call: TRBV4-3; j_call: TRBJ1-6; clone_size: many; cdr3_aa: CASSQLTGLGNNSPLHF; cdr3_nt: TGCGCCAGCAGCCAACTTACAGGGTTAGGTAATAATTCACCCCTCCACTTT
d_call: NA; v_call: TRBV6-5; j_call: TRBJ1-5; clone_size: many; cdr3_aa: CASSYFGGLQHF; cdr3_nt: TGTGCCAGCAGTTACTTCGGCGGCCTCCAGCATTTT
d_call: NA; v_call: TRBV5-4; j_call: TRBJ2-1; clone_size: few; cdr3_aa: CASSFGTVSYNEQFF; cdr3_nt: TGTGCCAGCAGCTTTGGGACGGTCTCCTACAATGAGCAGTTCTTC
d_call: TRBD2; v_call: TRBV27; j_call: TRBJ2-4; clone_size: few; cdr3_aa: CASSLSSGVSKNIQYF; cdr3_nt: TGTGCCAGCAGTTTATCAAGCGGGGTCAGCAAAAACATTCAGTACTTC
d_call: NA; v_call: TRBV6-2/TRBV6-3; j_call: TRBJ2-6; clone_size: few; cdr3_aa: CASGSYSGANVLTF; cdr3_nt: TGTGCCAGCGGATCGTACTCTGGGGCCAACGTCCTGACTTTC
d_call: NA; v_call: TRBV5-1; j_call: TRBJ2-3; clone_size: few; cdr3_aa: CASSLRGSKSTDTQYF; cdr3_nt: TGCGCCAGCAGCTTAAGGGGCTCCAAAAGCACAGATACGCAGTATTTT
d_call: NA; v_call: TRBV5-1; j_call: TRBJ2-3; clone_size: many; cdr3_aa: CASSLAGVPTDTQYF; cdr3_nt: TGCGCCAGCAGCTTGGCAGGGGTCCCCACAGATACGCAGTATTTT
d_call: TRBD1; v_call: TRBV12-3/TRBV12-4; j_call: TRBJ2-7; clone_size: many; cdr3_aa: CASSHGQALEQYF; cdr3_nt: TGTGCCAGCAGCCATGGACAGGCTCTCGAGCAGTACTTC
d_call: NA; v_call: TRBV7-7; j_call: TRBJ2-5; clone_size: few; cdr3_aa: CASSLGLGLQETQYF; cdr3_nt: TGTGCCAGCAGCTTAGGCTTGGGTTTACAAGAGACCCAGTACTTC
d_call: NA; v_call: TRBV14; j_call: TRBJ1-6; clone_size: NA; cdr3_aa: CASGQTYNSPLHF; cdr3_nt: TGTGCCAGCGGACAGACCTATAATTCACCCCTCCACTTT
d_call: TRBD1; v_call: TRBV2; j_call: TRBJ2-5; clone_size: NA; cdr3_aa: CASTRQGQETQYF; cdr3_nt: TGTGCCAGCACCCGACAGGGACAAGAGACCCAGTACTTC
d_call: TRBD2; v_call: TRBV7-2; j_call: TRBJ2-5; clone_size: few; cdr3_aa: CASSFSLAGGQETQYF; cdr3_nt: TGTGCCAGCAGCTTCTCGCTCGCGGGAGGACAAGAGACCCAGTACTTC
d_call: NA; v_call: TRBV12-3/TRBV12-4; j_call: TRBJ2-2; clone_size: few; cdr3_aa: CASSLRGGSGELFF; cdr3_nt: TGTGCCAGCAGTTTGAGAGGTGGCTCCGGGGAGCTGTTTTTT
d_call: NA; v_call: TRBV28; j_call: TRBJ2-1; clone_size: NA; cdr3_aa: CASSFRDYDSRFF; cdr3_nt: TGTGCCAGCAGTTTCCGAGACTACGATTCCCGGTTCTTC
d_call: NA; v_call: TRBV12-3/TRBV12-4; j_call: TRBJ2-7; clone_size: few; cdr3_aa: CASSSRAFSSYEQYF; cdr3_nt: TGTGCCAGCAGCTCCCGGGCATTTAGCTCCTACGAGCAGTACTTC